Given below is one T cell receptor beta chain in context. The antigen is unknown. The data belong to a study of T cells in localized non-small cell lung cancer. The table came from immunoSEQ multiplex PCR; TCRdb's copy has only in-frame clones and leaves some out. The table has some 130,000 clones, more than 80% seen once. Study results and caveats: Among the tissues sampled, uninvolved adjacent lung had the highest T cell clonality, above tumor. Detection in adjacent lung was observed for a median approximately 53 of the top 100 tumor clones.

CDR1 is DFQATT, CDR2 SNEGSKA, per germline (reference sequence). The CDR3 is 11 residues long. The ends lost 1 base at V and 9 bases at J; junction bases unmatched: 0. The sequence was collected from a female donor over 55 with stage I lung adenocarcinoma. The sample in question was peripheral blood, obtained before any cancer treatment. The chain links TRBV20-1 to TRBJ1-5; TRBD1 matches at 7 bases. Here the CDR3 reads CSARAGGPQHF. CDR3 nucleotide sequence: TGCAGTGCTAGAGCAGGGGGGCCCCAGCATTTT.